These 31 T cell receptor beta chains came from one sample sequenced in a study of CD8 T cells in ankylosing spondylitis. TCRdb ran MiXCR on the 5' RACE reads and lists one entry per CDR3 protein. Of some 30,000 distinct CDR3 sequences listed, about 7.8% are singletons. The specimen was blood, either unsorted or a sorted T cell fraction (not recorded which). The receptor set was obtained from a male donor with ankylosing spondylitis or in good health (not recorded which).

This clonotype was found many times. The rearrangement links TRBV5-1 to TRBJ1-6; D possibly corresponds to TRBD1 (5 bases). V was pared by 0 bases and J by 5 bases, with 9 bases between. This CDR3 comprises 15 residues. Germline-derived CDR1 and CDR2 are SGHRS and YFSETQ. The DNA for the CDR3 is TGCGCCAGCAGCTTGGATGGGGCGGATAATTCACCCCTCCACTTT. It yields the protein CASSLDGADNSPLHF.

There are many counts of this clonotype. The chain recombines TRBV5-1 with TRBJ2-5; the D gene could be TRBD1 or TRBD2 (6 bases each). The CDR3 runs to 16 residues. Germline V lookup: CDR1 SGHRS, CDR2 YFSETQ. With 0 bases removed from V and 1 base from J, the gap between germline ends came to 13 bases. The CDR3 loop is CASSLDRGRGQETQYF. CDR3 nucleotides: TGCGCCAGCAGCTTGGACCGGGGGCGCGGCCAAGAGACCCAGTACTTC.

This clonotype is labeled medium-sized. The gene calls are TRBV12-3 or TRBV12-4 and TRBJ1-4; D is ambiguous. V gave up 6 bases and J gave up 0 bases, with 8 bases separating them. The length of the CDR3 is 14 residues. CDR3 region: CASSRGSTNEKLFF. CDR3 bases: TGTGCCAGCAGCCGAGGATCAACTAATGAAAAACTGTTTTTT.

This clonotype was counted a few times. This chain connects TRBV18 to TRBJ2-1; D assignment may be TRBD1 or TRBD2 (5 bases each). Germline CDR1 and CDR2: KGHSH and LQKENI. Trimming removed 3 bases from V and 5 bases from J, with 20 bases in between. The CDR3 has 17 residues. CDR3 in DNA: TGTGCCAGCTCACCCGCTGGCGGTCGGGGCGCCCACAATGAGCAGTTCTTC. This codes for CASSPAGGRGAHNEQFF.

This clonotype was seen many times. This chain connects TRBV24-1 to TRBJ1-3; D uncertain. The V gene lost 3 bases and the J gene lost 7 bases, with 6 bases spanning the gap. Germline V gives CDR1 KGHDR, CDR2 SFDVKD. The CDR3 contains 12 residues. The CDR3 region is CATSDNRNTIYF. CDR3 nucleotides: TGTGCCACCAGTGATAACCGCAACACCATATATTTT.

In its sample, this clonotype ranks as medium-sized. The CDR3 sequence: CASSRTSGSKNEQFF. In DNA, the CDR3 is TGCGCCAGCAGCCGGACTAGCGGGAGCAAGAATGAGCAGTTCTTC. This rearrangement joins TRBV5-1 to TRBJ2-1; the match to TRBD2 covers 13 bases. The CDR3 has 15 residues. Germline V CDR1 and CDR2: SGHRS, YFSETQ. J was trimmed by 7 bases and V by 4 bases; bases with no gene match: 5.

This clonotype was detected only a few times. The chain uses TRBV2 and TRBJ2-5; 7 bases match TRBD1. This CDR3 region has 15 residues. Unmatched junction bases numbered 8, after V lost 6 bases and J lost 1 base. CDR1 is SNHLY and CDR2 is FYNNEI in the germline V gene. CDR3: CASRVRQGPQETQYF. The CDR3 nucleotides are TGTGCCAGCAGAGTTAGACAGGGACCCCAAGAGACCCAGTACTTC.

This clonotype was recorded many times. V and J are TRBV10-3 and TRBJ2-2; the match to TRBD2 covers 10 bases. V shed 9 bases and J 5 bases; nucleotides not matched to a gene: 15. The V gene's germline CDR1 is ENHRY and CDR2 SYGVKD. This CDR3 is 17 amino acids long. Here the CDR3 reads CAISIAGGRLGTGELFF. The DNA for the CDR3 is TGTGCCATATCGATAGCGGGAGGACGTCTGGGAACCGGGGAGCTGTTTTTT.

This clonotype was found many times. The chain combines TRBV10-3 with TRBJ2-5; D ambiguous. The CDR3 has 12 residues. The germline gives CDR1 ENHRY, CDR2 SYGVKD. V lost 4 bases to trimming and J lost 3 bases, with 6 bases between them. The CDR3 sequence: CAISGMEETQYF. CDR3 sequence (DNA): TGTGCCATCAGTGGGATGGAAGAGACCCAGTACTTC.

This clonotype was seen ten or more times. The chain recombines TRBV5-1 with TRBJ1-1; 8 bases map to TRBD1. The germline gives CDR1 SGHRS, CDR2 YFSETQ. Unmatched junction bases numbered 9, after V lost 4 bases and J lost 4 bases. The CDR3 contains 15 residues. The CDR3 here is CASSLNRQGITEAFF. CDR3 coding DNA: TGCGCCAGCAGCCTTAACCGACAGGGGATCACTGAAGCTTTCTTT. Full variable domain (outside the CDR3, taken from reference TRBV5-1 and TRBJ1-1): KAGVTQTPRYLIKTRGQQVTLSCSPISGHRSVSWYQQTPGQGLQFLFEYFSETQRNKGNFPGRFSGRQFSNSRSEMNVSTLELGDSALYLCASSLNRQGITEAFFGQGTRLTVV.

This clonotype was observed many times. The J gene is TRBJ2-7, the V gene TRBV6-5, with D perhaps matching TRBD1 (5 bases). The V gene's germline CDR1 is MNHEY and CDR2 SVGAGI. CDR3 length: 16 amino acids. Trimming cost V 0 bases and J 0 bases, with 12 bases left between them. CDR3 amino acids: CASSYSPGKGSYEQYF. CDR3 in DNA: TGTGCCAGCAGTTACTCCCCAGGGAAGGGCTCCTACGAGCAGTACTTC.

Judged by abundance, this clonotype is medium-sized. The chain carries TRBV4-2 and TRBJ1-5; TRBD1 might be the D (5 bases). Deletions cut 4 bases from V and 3 bases from J, with 16 bases between. The CDR3 is made up of 16 amino acids. Germline-derived CDR1 and CDR2 are LGHNA and YNFKEQ. CDR3 in amino acids: CASSPNFRDLNQPQHF. CDR3 coding DNA: TGTGCCAGCAGCCCTAATTTCCGGGACCTCAATCAGCCCCAGCATTTT.

This clonotype was recorded at least ten times. The gene calls are TRBV6-1 and TRBJ1-2, with 7 bases identical to TRBD1. The length of the CDR3 is 15 residues. J was trimmed by 7 bases and V by 4 bases; bases with no gene match: 12. Germline loops: CDR1 MNHNS, CDR2 SASEGT. The CDR3 here is CASSGGTVGYGGYTF. The DNA for the CDR3 is TGTGCCAGCAGTGGGGGGACAGTAGGGTATGGTGGCTACACCTTC.

This clonotype came up a few times. The rearrangement links TRBV10-2 to TRBJ2-1; the match to TRBD2 covers 10 bases. CDR3 size: 19 residues. Trimming cost V 0 bases and J 4 bases; bases outside gene matches: 12. Germline V CDR1 and CDR2: WSHSY, SAAADI. CDR3 amino acids: CASSESSRTSGILYNEQFF. The CDR3 DNA sequence: TGCGCCAGCAGTGAGTCCTCACGTACTAGCGGGATTTTGTACAATGAGCAGTTCTTC.

This clonotype has a count of ten or more. The chain has TRBV28 and TRBJ1-1; tentative D call: TRBD1 (5 bases). CDR1 MDHEN and CDR2 SYDVKM come from the germline V gene. The CDR3 sequence is 15 residues long. V was shortened by 3 bases and J by 1 base, with 12 bases between the two germline ends. CDR3 sequence (DNA): TGTGCCAGCAGTTTTGACGACAGACCGAACACTGAAGCTTTCTTT. It is translated as CASSFDDRPNTEAFF.

This clonotype appeared many times. The V gene is TRBV29-1, the J gene TRBJ1-3, with unresolved D. The CDR3 loop spans 12 amino acids. V was trimmed by 6 bases and J by 7 bases, leaving 13 bases between them. Germline loops: CDR1 SQVTM, CDR2 ANQGSEA. The CDR3 bases are TGCAGCGTCCTTTACAGAGGGAACACCATATATTTT. Protein product: CSVLYRGNTIYF.

This clonotype came up many times. V and J are TRBV5-5 and TRBJ1-1, with D tentatively TRBD1 (5 bases). The CDR3 totals 14 residues. Per germline, CDR1 SGHKS and CDR2 YYEKEE (reference sequence). The V end lost 0 bases, the J end lost 4 bases, and 10 bases lay between the germline ends. The CDR3 nucleotides read TGTGCCAGCAGCTTGGCGGTGGGGGGCACTGAAGCTTTCTTT. Amino acid sequence: CASSLAVGGTEAFF.

This clonotype appeared a few times. V gene TRBV11-2 combines with J gene TRBJ2-1; 12 bases match TRBD2. Germline V gives CDR1 SGHAT, CDR2 FQNNGV. The CDR3 runs to 15 residues. Unmatched junction bases numbered 9, after V lost 6 bases and J lost 9 bases. Written as DNA, the CDR3 is TGTGCCAGCAGGCCTCCGGGACTAGCGGGTAGTGAGCAGTTCTTC. It encodes CASRPPGLAGSEQFF.

This clonotype occurred many times. The chain employs TRBV20-1 and TRBJ2-5; 7 bases line up with TRBD1. There are 13 residues in the CDR3. The V and J ends lost 4 bases and 4 bases, in that order; junction bases with no gene match: 6. Germline assignment: CDR1 DFQATT and CDR2 SNEGSKA (reference sequence). The CDR3 nucleotides read TGCAGTGCTATTGGACAGGTCGGAGAGACCCAGTACTTC. Translated, it gives CSAIGQVGETQYF.

This clonotype was counted many times. V is TRBV12-3 or TRBV12-4 and J is TRBJ2-5, with 10 bases that match TRBD2. The trim removed 5 bases at V and 1 base at J, leaving 7 bases unmatched. There are 16 residues in the CDR3. CDR3 residues: CASSPGLAAFQETQYF. The CDR3 DNA sequence: TGTGCCAGCAGTCCAGGACTAGCGGCTTTCCAAGAGACCCAGTACTTC.

This clonotype was seen only a few times. The rearrangement joins TRBV5-1 to TRBJ1-1, with 12 bases identical to TRBD1. The V segment lost 3 bases and the J segment 6 bases; nucleotides outside the gene matches: 9. The CDR3 consists of 16 residues. Germline V lookup: CDR1 SGHRS, CDR2 YFSETQ. This chain's CDR3 is CASSWTPGQGAPEAFF. The DNA of the CDR3 is TGCGCCAGCAGCTGGACCCCGGGACAGGGGGCCCCTGAAGCTTTCTTT.

Many counts were recorded for this clonotype. CDR3 DNA: TGCAGTGCTAGAACCGATCAGGGGCTCGGGGAGACCCAGTACTTC. This gives the protein CSARTDQGLGETQYF. The rearrangement joins TRBV20-1 to TRBJ2-5; D possibly corresponds to TRBD1 (6 bases). Germline CDR1 DFQATT, CDR2 SNEGSKA (reference sequence). The V end lost 2 bases, the J end lost 5 bases, and 18 bases lay between the germline ends. This CDR3 has 15 amino acids.

The chain links TRBV6-1 to TRBJ1-2; D gene unclear. Trimming cost V 2 bases and J 7 bases, with 14 bases left between them. Germline CDR1 is MNHNS and CDR2 is SASEGT. This CDR3 comprises 14 residues. This CDR3 reads CASSERSAFSGYTF. The CDR3 DNA sequence: TGTGCCAGCAGTGAACGGTCAGCCTTCTCTGGCTACACCTTC.

This clonotype was counted at least ten times. The chain uses TRBV10-3 and TRBJ2-5, with D hard to call. CDR1 and CDR2 from the germline V gene are ENHRY and SYGVKD. This CDR3 has 12 residues. V was pared by 2 bases and J by 5 bases, with 6 bases between. CDR3 residues: CAISEASETQYF. CDR3 DNA sequence: TGTGCCATCAGTGAGGCGTCGGAGACCCAGTACTTC.

This chain joins TRBV11-2 and TRBJ1-4; no clear D. Germline V gene data show CDR1 as SGHAT and CDR2 as FQNNGV. The CDR3 loop spans 14 amino acids. Trimming pared 2 bases from V and 0 bases from J, leaving 4 bases between. The CDR3, as DNA: TGTGCCAGCAGCTTACTAGCAACTAATGAAAAACTGTTTTTT. The encoded protein is CASSLLATNEKLFF.

This clonotype has at least ten counts. The CDR3 DNA follows: TGTGCCAGCAGCCAAGTAGGGGGGCCTGCTCCCTACGAGCAGTACTTC. This sequence encodes CASSQVGGPAPYEQYF. V gene TRBV3-1 combines with J gene TRBJ2-7; D tentatively fits TRBD1 or TRBD2 (6 bases each). The CDR3 covers 16 residues. Germline V gives CDR1 LGHDT, CDR2 YNNKEL (reference sequence). V was trimmed by 1 base and J by 2 bases, leaving 15 bases between them.

This clonotype was observed at least ten times. The chain has TRBV6-1 and TRBJ2-3, with 7 bases that match TRBD2. J gave up 5 bases and V 6 bases, and 20 bases lay outside the gene matches. The V gene's germline CDR1 is MNHNS and CDR2 SASEGT. This CDR3 region has 18 residues. The CDR3 spells CASSLRPSPGREGDTQYF. In nucleotides, the CDR3 is TGTGCCAGCAGCCTACGCCCCAGCCCGGGGAGGGAGGGAGATACGCAGTATTTT.

This clonotype was counted many times. The chain uses TRBV18 and TRBJ1-6, with TRBD1 matching over 7 bases. CDR3 size: 16 residues. Trimming at V came to 5 bases and at J to 3 bases, leaving 7 bases not matched to a gene. Germline-derived CDR1 and CDR2 are KGHSH and LQKENI. CDR3 DNA sequence: TGTGCCAGCTCAAGCGGTAACAGGGGCTATAATTCACCCCTCCACTTT. Translating gives CASSSGNRGYNSPLHF. Complete variable domain (other parts from reference TRBV18 and TRBJ1-6): NAGVMQNPRHLVRRRGQEARLRCSPMKGHSHVYWYRQLPEEGLKFMVYLQKENIIDESGMPKERFSAEFPKEGPSILRIQQVVRGDSAAYFCASSSGNRGYNSPLHFGNGTRLTVT.

This clonotype was detected many times. The V call is TRBV13, the J call TRBJ2-1; tentatively, D is TRBD2 (6 bases). The V end was cut by 5 bases, the J end by 9 bases, with 23 bases between. The CDR3 has 16 residues. The V gene's germline CDR1 is PRHDT and CDR2 FYEKMQ (reference sequence). The chain's CDR3 is CASSPRRDESLTEQFF. CDR3 nucleotide sequence: TGTGCCAGCAGCCCCCGGAGGGACGAAAGCCTGACTGAGCAGTTCTTC.

This clonotype occurred many times. The V call is TRBV20-1, the J call TRBJ2-7; D not resolved. Per the germline V gene, CDR1 is DFQATT and CDR2 is SNEGSKA (reference sequence). Trimming took off 7 bases at V and 2 bases at J, with 12 bases between the two ends. This CDR3 has 12 residues. CDR3 in amino acids: CSGWADPYEQYF. The CDR3 DNA is TGCAGTGGGTGGGCCGATCCCTACGAGCAGTACTTC.

This clonotype came up many times. The rearrangement joins TRBV27 to TRBJ1-2; the D is unclear. The length of the CDR3 is 12 residues. Germline lookup yields CDR1 MNHEY and CDR2 SMNVEV (reference sequence). The V gene lost 8 bases and the J gene lost 8 bases, with 15 bases spanning the gap. The CDR3 DNA sequence: TGTGCCAGCTGGCCCCTGACGGGCGGCTACACCTTC. As protein: CASWPLTGGYTF.